The clone carrying this TCR beta chain was counted a single time. Per the germline V gene, CDR1 is LNHDA and CDR2 is SQIVND (reference sequence). The V gene end was trimmed by 5 bases and the J gene end by 1 base; junction bases not matched to a gene: 9. The CDR3 consists of 16 residues. The data were taken from a study of shared clonotypes between healthy human individuals. Across the whole study: A donor's plate count was three for CD4 naive and three for CD4 memory; CD8 naive had two and CD8 memory one.

Only in-frame clones appear in the TCRdb table, and some are missing; sequencing was by immunoSEQ multiplex PCR. This table holds about 380,000 clones, about 96% found once. Sequencing was done on a sample of memory CD8+ T cells sorted from blood. Subset noted: CD45RO+ cells pooled with CCR7-negative TemRA cells. The source is a man younger than 45 in good health. V and J are TRBV19 and TRBJ2-5, with 8 bases fitting TRBD2. The CDR3 spells CASSDWERETQETQYF. Written as DNA, the CDR3 is TGTGCCAGTAGTGATTGGGAGCGGGAGACCCAAGAGACCCAGTACTTC. The full variable domain, with the rest looked up from reference TRBV19 and TRBJ2-5, is DGGITQSPKYLFRKEGQNVTLSCEQNLNHDAMYWYRQDPGQGLRLIYYSQIVNDFQKGDIAEGYSVSREKKESFPLTVTSAQKNPTAFYLCASSDWERETQETQYFGPGTRLLVL.